This T cell receptor beta chain was captured in a study of blood T cell repertoires in COVID-19. Losses at the gene ends were 6 bases for V and 0 bases for J; bases not matched to a gene: 14. Per germline, CDR1 MDHEN and CDR2 SYDVKM. There are 18 residues in the CDR3. Original handling: Researchers report that nucleated cell counts were estimated from reference gene primer amplification. The data were produced by immunoSEQ multiplex PCR, yet TCRdb's version contains in-frame clones alone and is incomplete. That table gives V, J and clone size, and the DNA gave D and trimming. In the table there are 80,000 to 95,000 clones, 85% of which are singletons.

This clonotype was obtained from an elderly man with acute or convalescent COVID-19. The sequencing input was peripheral blood. This rearrangement joins TRBV28 to TRBJ1-1; 9 bases align to TRBD1. CDR3 nucleotides: TGTGCCAGCAGCAACACTCCGGGACAGGGAATTATGAACACTGAAGCTTTCTTT. Protein product: CASSNTPGQGIMNTEAFF. Looking up the rest from reference TRBV28 and TRBJ1-1 gives the full variable domain: DVKVTQSSRYLVKRTGEKVFLECVQDMDHENMFWYRQDPGLGLRLIYFSYDVKMKEKGDIPEGYSVSREKKERFSLILESASTNQTSMYLCASSNTPGQGIMNTEAFFGQGTRLTVV.